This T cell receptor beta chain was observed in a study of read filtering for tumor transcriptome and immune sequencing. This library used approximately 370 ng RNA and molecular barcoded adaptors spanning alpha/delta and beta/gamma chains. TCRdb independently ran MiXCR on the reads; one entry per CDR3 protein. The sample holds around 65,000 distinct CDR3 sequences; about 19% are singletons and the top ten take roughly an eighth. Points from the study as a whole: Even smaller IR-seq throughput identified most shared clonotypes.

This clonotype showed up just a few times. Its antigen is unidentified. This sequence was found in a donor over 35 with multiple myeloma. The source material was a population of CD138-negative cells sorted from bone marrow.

This CDR3 reads CASSHGQTANYGYTF. DNA of the CDR3: TGTGCCAGTAGTCATGGACAAACAGCTAACTATGGCTACACCTTC. This chain links TRBV19 with TRBJ1-2; possibly TRBD1 for D (5 bases). The V and J ends lost 5 bases and 0 bases respectively, with 13 bases between them. The CDR3 covers 15 residues. Germline assignment: CDR1 LNHDA and CDR2 SQIVND (reference sequence).